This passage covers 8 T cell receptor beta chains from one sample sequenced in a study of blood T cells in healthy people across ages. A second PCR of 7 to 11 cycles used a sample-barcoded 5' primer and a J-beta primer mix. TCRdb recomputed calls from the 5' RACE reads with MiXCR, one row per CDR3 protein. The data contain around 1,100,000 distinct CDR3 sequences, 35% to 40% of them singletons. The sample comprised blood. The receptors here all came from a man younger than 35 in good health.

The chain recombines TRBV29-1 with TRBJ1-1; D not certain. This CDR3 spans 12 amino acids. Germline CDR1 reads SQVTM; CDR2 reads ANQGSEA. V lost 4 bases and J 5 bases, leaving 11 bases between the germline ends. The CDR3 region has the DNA TGCAGCGTTGTTGCGGGCCAGACTGAAGCTTTCTTT. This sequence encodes CSVVAGQTEAFF. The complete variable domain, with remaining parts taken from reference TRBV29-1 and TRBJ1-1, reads SAVISQKPSRDICQRGTSLTIQCQVDSQVTMMFWYRQQPGQSLTLIATANQGSEATYESGFVIDKFPISRPNLTFSTLTVSNMSPEDSSIYLCSVVAGQTEAFFGQGTRLTVV.

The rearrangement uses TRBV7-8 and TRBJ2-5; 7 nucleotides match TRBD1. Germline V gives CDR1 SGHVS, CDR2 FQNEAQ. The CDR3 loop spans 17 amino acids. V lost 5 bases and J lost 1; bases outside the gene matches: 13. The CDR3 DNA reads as TGTGCCAGCAGCCTCGATGTAACGGGACAGACCCAAGAGACCCAGTACTTC. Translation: CASSLDVTGQTQETQYF.

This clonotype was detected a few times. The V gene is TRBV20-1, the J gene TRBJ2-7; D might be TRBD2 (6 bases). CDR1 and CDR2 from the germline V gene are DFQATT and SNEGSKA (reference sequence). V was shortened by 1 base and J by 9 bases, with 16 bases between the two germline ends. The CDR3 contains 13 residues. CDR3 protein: CSARGEELPAQYF. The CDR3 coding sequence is TGCAGTGCTAGAGGGGAGGAACTTCCTGCGCAGTACTTC.

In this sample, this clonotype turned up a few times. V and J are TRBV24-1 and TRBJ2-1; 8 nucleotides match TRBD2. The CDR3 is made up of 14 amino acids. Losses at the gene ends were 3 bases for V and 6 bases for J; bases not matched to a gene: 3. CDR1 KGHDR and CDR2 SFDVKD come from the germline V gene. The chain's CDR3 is CATSDRGGVNEQFF. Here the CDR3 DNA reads TGTGCCACCAGTGATCGGGGGGGAGTCAATGAGCAGTTCTTC.

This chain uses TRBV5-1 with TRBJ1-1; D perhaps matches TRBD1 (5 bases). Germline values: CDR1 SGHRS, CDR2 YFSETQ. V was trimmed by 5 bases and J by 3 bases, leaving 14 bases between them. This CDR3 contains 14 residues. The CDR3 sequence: CASRQDTSDTEAFF. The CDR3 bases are TGCGCCAGCAGACAGGACACCAGTGACACTGAAGCTTTCTTT.

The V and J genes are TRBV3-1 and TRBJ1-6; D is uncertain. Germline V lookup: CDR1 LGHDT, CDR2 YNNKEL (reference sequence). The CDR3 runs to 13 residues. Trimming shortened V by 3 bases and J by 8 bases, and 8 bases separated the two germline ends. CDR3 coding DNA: TGTGCCAGCAGCCAGAGGTCGGATTCACCCCTCCACTTT. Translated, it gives CASSQRSDSPLHF.

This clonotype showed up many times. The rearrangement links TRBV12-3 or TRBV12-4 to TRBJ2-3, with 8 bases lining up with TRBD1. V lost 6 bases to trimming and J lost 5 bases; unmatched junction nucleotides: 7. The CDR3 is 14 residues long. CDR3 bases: TGTGCCAGCAGACCGAGTACAGGGGGAGATACGCAGTATTTT. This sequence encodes CASRPSTGGDTQYF.

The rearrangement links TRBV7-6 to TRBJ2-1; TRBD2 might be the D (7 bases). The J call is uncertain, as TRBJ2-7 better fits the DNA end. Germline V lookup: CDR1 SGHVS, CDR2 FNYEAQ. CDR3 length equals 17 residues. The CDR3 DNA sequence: TGTGCCAGCAGCTCCTTGCGGGGGCCTAGCTCCTACAATGAGCAGTACTTC. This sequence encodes CASSSLRGPSSYNEQYF.